This T cell receptor beta chain was sequenced for a study of beta chain features in type 1 diabetes. Study outcomes and limitations: Naive, central memory and Treg TCRB repertoires appeared more alike in patients than in healthy donors. Patients with type 1 diabetes showed fewer VDJ junction insertions and more deletions.

Expressed TCRB transcripts were sequenced after all isolated RNA was converted to cDNA. Reads from naive, central memory and regulatory T cell samples averaged about 3.3 million. Measured with immunoSEQ multiplex PCR; TCRdb has only the in-frame clones, and not every one. The sample contains hundreds of thousands of clones, 15% to 19% of which appear only once. Cells sorted by CD45RO/CCR7/CD25/CD127/CD95/CD27 comprised CD4+ naive, central memory, regulatory and stem cell-like memory cells. As concerns this clone: Its antigen remains unidentified.

Germline loops: CDR1 MNHEY, CDR2 SVGAGI. Between the trimmed V and J ends, which lost 6 bases and 0 bases, there was a span of 5 bases. The CDR3 loop spans 12 amino acids. V is TRBV6-5 and J is TRBJ1-2, with D unclear. The sequence was obtained from a man between 18 and 29 years old in good health. Sequences were obtained from naive CD4+ T cells from blood. The CDR3 DNA follows: TGTGCCAGCAGAAAGGCTAACTATGGCTACACCTTC. Translated, it gives CASRKANYGYTF.